Detailed here is one T cell receptor beta chain. The sample belongs to a study of OX40 agonist ivuxolimab in advanced cancers. Study-level information: In this cohort, patients received ivuxolimab, an agonistic anti-OX40 (CD134) antibody.

The CDR3 length is 14 residues. CDR1 and CDR2 (germline): KGHSH, LQKENI. Trimming removed 1 base from V and 0 bases from J, with 4 bases in between. The data were produced by immunoSEQ multiplex PCR, yet TCRdb's version contains in-frame clones alone and is incomplete. The table records more than 60,000 clones, 86% of them present only once. The TCR sequence derives from an adult with an advanced solid tumor such as melanoma, head and neck, liver or kidney cancer. Sequencing used CD4+ or CD8+ T cells sorted from blood, obtained in a trial of the OX40 agonist ivuxolimab. The chain combines TRBV18 with TRBJ1-3; D unclear. CDR3 sequence: CASSPQSSGNTIYF. The CDR3 DNA sequence: TGTGCCAGCTCACCACAGAGCTCTGGAAACACCATATATTTT.